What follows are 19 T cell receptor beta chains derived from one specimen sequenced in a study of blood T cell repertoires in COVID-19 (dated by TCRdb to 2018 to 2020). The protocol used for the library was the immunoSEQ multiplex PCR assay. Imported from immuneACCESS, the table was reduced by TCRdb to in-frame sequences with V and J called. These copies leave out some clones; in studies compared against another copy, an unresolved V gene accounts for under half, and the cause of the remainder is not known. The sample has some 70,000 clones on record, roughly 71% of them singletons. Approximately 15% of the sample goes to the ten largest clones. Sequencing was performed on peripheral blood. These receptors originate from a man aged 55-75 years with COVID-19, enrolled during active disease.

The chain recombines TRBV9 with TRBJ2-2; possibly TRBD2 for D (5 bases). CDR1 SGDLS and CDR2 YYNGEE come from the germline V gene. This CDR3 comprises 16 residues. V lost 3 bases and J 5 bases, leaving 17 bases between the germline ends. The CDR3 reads CASSERRAPGTGELFF. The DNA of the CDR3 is TGTGCCAGCAGCGAACGCCGGGCCCCGGGGACCGGGGAGCTGTTTTTT.

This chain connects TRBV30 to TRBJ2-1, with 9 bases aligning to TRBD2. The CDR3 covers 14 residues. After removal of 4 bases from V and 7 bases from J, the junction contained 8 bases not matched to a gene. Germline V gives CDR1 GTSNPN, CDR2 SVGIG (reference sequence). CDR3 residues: CAWKRAGGGNEQFF. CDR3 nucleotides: TGTGCCTGGAAGAGAGCGGGAGGAGGGAATGAGCAGTTCTTC.

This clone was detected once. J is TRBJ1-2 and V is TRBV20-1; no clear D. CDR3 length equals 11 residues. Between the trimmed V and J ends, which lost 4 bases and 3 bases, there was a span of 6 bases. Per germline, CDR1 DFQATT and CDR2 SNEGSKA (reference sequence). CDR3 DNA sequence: TGCAGTGCTATTATTGACTATGGCTACACCTTC. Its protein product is CSAIIDYGYTF.

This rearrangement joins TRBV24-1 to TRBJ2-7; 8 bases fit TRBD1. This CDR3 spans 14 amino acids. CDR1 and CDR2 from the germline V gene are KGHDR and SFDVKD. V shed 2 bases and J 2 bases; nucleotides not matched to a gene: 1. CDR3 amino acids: CATSDWDRPYEQYF. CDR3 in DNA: TGTGCCACCAGTGATTGGGACAGGCCCTACGAGCAGTACTTC.

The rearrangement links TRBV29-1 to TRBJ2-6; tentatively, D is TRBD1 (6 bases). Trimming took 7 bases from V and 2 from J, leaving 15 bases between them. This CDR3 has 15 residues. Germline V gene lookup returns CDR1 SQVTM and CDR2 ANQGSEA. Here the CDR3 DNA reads TGCAGCGCTGTTGACAGGCAACCTGGGGCCAACGTCCTGACTTTC. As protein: CSAVDRQPGANVLTF.

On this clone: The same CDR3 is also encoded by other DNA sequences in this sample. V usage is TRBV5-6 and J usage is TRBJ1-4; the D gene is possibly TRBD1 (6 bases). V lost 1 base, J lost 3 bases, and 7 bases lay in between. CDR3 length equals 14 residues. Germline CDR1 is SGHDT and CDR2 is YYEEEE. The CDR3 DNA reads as TGTGCCAGCAGCTTGTGGACAGCTAATGAAAAACTGTTTTTT. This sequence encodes CASSLWTANEKLFF.

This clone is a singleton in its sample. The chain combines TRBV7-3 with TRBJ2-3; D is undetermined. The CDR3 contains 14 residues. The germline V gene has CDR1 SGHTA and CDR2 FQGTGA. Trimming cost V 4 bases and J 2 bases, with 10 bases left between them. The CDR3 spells CASSSTHTTDTQYF. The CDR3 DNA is TGTGCCAGCAGCTCGACACATACCACAGATACGCAGTATTTT. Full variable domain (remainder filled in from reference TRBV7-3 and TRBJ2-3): GAGVSQTPSNKVTEKGKYVELRCDPISGHTALYWYRQSLGQGPEFLIYFQGTGAADDSGLPNDRFFAVRPEGSVSTLKIQRTERGDSAVYLCASSSTHTTDTQYFGPGTRLTVL.

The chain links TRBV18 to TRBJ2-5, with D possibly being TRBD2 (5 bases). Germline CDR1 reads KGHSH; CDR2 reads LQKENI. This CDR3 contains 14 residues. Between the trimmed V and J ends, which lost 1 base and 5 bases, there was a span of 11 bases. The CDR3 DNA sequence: TGTGCCAGCTCACCACGAGGGTTCTCGGAGACCCAGTACTTC. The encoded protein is CASSPRGFSETQYF.

CDR3 sequence (DNA): TGTGCCACAAATAGCGGGGGGCAACTTGGCACAGATACGCAGTATTTT. Translation: CATNSGGQLGTDTQYF. The chain carries TRBV10-3 and TRBJ2-3; TRBD2 matches 10 bases. This CDR3 has 16 residues. From germline, CDR1 is ENHRY and CDR2 SYGVKD. With V trimmed by 10 bases and J by 1 base, 11 bases remained unmatched.

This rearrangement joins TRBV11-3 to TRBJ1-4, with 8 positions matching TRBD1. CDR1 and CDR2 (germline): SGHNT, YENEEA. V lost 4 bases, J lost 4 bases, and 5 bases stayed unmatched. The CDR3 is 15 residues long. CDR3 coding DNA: TGTGCCAGCAGCTACCAGGGGGCGGGTAATGAAAAACTGTTTTTT. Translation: CASSYQGAGNEKLFF.

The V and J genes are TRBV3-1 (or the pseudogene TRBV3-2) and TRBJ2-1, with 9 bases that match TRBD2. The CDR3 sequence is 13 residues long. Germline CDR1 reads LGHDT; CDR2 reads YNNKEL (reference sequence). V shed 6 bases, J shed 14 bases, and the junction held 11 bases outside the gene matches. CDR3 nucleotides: TGTGCCAGCAGACTTAGCGGGAGACAACGGGAGTTCTTC. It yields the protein CASRLSGRQREFF.

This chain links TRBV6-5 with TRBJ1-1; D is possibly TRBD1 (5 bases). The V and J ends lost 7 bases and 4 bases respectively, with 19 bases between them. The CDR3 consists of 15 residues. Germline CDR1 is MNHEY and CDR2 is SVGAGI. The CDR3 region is CASTELRPGGTEAFF. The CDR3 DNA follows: TGTGCCAGCACCGAACTCCGACCGGGGGGCACTGAAGCTTTCTTT.

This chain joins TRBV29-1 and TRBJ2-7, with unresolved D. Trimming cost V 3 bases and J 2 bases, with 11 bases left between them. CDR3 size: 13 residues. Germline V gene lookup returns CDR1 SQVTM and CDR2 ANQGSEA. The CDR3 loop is CSVDRGPPYEQYF. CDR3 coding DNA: TGCAGCGTTGATCGTGGGCCCCCCTACGAGCAGTACTTC.

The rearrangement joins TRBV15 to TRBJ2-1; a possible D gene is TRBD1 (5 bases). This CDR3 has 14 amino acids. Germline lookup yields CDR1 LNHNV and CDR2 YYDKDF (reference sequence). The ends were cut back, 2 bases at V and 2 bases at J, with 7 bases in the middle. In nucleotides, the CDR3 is TGTGCCACCAGCAGATTGACAGCCTACAATGAGCAGTTCTTC. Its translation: CATSRLTAYNEQFF.

CDR3 sequence: CAGHPGGIKTQYF. For the CDR3, the DNA is TGTGCCGGACACCCAGGGGGTATCAAGACCCAGTACTTC. The chain couples TRBV2 to TRBJ2-5; 7 bases line up with TRBD1. Germline V CDR1 and CDR2: SNHLY, FYNNEI. This CDR3 has 13 amino acids. V lost 11 bases to trimming and J lost 6 bases; unmatched junction nucleotides: 12.

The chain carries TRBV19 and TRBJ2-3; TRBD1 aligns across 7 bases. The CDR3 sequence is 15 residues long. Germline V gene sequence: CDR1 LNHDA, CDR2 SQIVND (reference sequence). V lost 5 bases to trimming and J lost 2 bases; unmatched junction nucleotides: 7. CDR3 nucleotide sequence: TGTGCCAGTAGTCCAAGGGACAGATACACAGATACGCAGTATTTT. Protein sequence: CASSPRDRYTDTQYF.

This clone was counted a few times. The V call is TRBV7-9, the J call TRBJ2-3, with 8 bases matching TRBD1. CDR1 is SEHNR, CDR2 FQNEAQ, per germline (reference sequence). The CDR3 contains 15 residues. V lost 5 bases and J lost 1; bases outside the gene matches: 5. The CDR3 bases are TGTGCCAGCAGCGCTACGACAGGGGGCACAGATACGCAGTATTTT. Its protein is CASSATTGGTDTQYF. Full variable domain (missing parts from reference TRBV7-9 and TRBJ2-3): DTGVSQNPRHKITKRGQNVTFRCDPISEHNRLYWYRQTLGQGPEFLTYFQNEAQLEKSRLLSDRFSAERPKGSFSTLEIQRTEQGDSAMYLCASSATTGGTDTQYFGPGTRLTVL.

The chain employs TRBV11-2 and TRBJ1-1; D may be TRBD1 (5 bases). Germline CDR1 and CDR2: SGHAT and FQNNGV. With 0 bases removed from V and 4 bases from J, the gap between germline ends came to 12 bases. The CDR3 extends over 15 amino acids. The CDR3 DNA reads TGTGCCAGCAGCTTAGACCCAAAGGGGATCACTGAAGCTTTCTTT. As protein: CASSLDPKGITEAFF.

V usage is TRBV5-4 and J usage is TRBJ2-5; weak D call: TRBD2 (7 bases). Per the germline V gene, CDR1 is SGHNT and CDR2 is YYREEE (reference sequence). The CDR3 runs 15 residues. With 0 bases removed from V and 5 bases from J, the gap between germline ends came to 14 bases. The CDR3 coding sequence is TGTGCCAGCAGCTTGGAAGGGGGGGGAGAGGAGACCCAGTACTTC. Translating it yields CASSLEGGGEETQYF.